The clone carrying this T cell receptor beta chain has a handful of counts. Its antigen is undetermined. This sample is drawn from a study of persistence of HIV-infected CD4 T cells. Study conclusions and caveats: Antigen-responding cells were enriched for degenerate expanded CDR3beta sequences.

The stimulus was an HIV-1 Gag 15-mer peptide pool, around 1.1 ug/peptide/mL. Responding CD4+ T cells were sorted by upregulation of both CD40 ligand and CD69. Suppressive ART was started during chronic HIV-1 infection in these adults. This was the immunoSEQ version 4 assay in survey mode. TCRdb keeps only in-frame clones here, not all; method: immunoSEQ multiplex PCR. In the table there are fewer than 40,000 clones, approximately 66% of which are singletons. The CDR3 runs to 14 residues. Germline values: CDR1 KGHSH, CDR2 LQKENI. V shed 5 bases and J 0 bases; nucleotides not matched to a gene: 2. This sample comprised CD4+ T cells sorted from PBMCs after 18-hour stimulation, obtained from a patient who received antiretroviral therapy. The gene calls are TRBV18 and TRBJ1-2; 8 nucleotides line up with TRBD1. This clonotype was obtained from an adult man with HIV who was CMV-seropositive. The CDR3 DNA follows: TGTGCCAGCTCAGACAGGGGCTCTAACTATGGCTACACCTTC. It is translated as CASSDRGSNYGYTF.